Each of the 26 T cell receptor beta chains below was sequenced from the same sample in a study of blood T cells in healthy people across ages. Sample-barcoded 5' priming and a J-beta primer mix drove a second PCR of roughly 7 to 11 cycles. TCRdb fed the 5' RACE reads into MiXCR, producing one record per CDR3 protein. Here the sample spans fewer than 900,000 distinct CDR3 sequences, over 45% being singletons. The sequenced sample was blood. The source of these receptors is a woman aged 60-75 years in good health.

The chain is built from TRBV28 and TRBJ2-1; 12 bases agree with TRBD2. Germline V gives CDR1 MDHEN, CDR2 SYDVKM. The trim removed 5 bases at V and 8 bases at J, leaving 7 bases unmatched. CDR3 length: 15 amino acids. The CDR3 nucleotides read TGTGCCAGCAGTCGACTAGCGGGAGAATCCGATGAGCAGTTCTTC. This translates into CASSRLAGESDEQFF.

With regard to this clonotype: One junction end does not reproduce the germline sequence, and a read error may be involved. The chain joins TRBV10-3 to TRBJ2-5; weak D call: TRBD1 (6 bases). The CDR3 runs 15 residues. Looked up from germline, CDR1 is ENHRY and CDR2 is SYGVKD. The CDR3 bases are TGTGCCATCAGTGCCACCGGGACAAATCAAGAGACTCAGTACTTC. It is translated as CAISATGTNQETQYF.

This sequence joins TRBV5-6 and TRBJ2-7; D may be TRBD1 or TRBD2 (5 bases each). The CDR3 has 16 residues. The V end lost 5 bases, the J end lost 0 bases, and 18 bases lay between the germline ends. Germline V gives CDR1 SGHDT, CDR2 YYEEEE. The DNA of the CDR3 is TGTGCCAGCAGTCGTTTAGGGGCAGGGAGCTCCTACGAGCAGTACTTC. It yields the protein CASSRLGAGSSYEQYF.

The genes are TRBV5-4 and TRBJ2-3; TRBD2 agrees at 8 bases. Germline V gene lookup returns CDR1 SGHNT and CDR2 YYREEE (reference sequence). Losses at the gene ends were 4 bases for V and 4 bases for J; bases not matched to a gene: 14. The CDR3 spans 17 residues. In DNA form, the CDR3 reads TGTGCCAGCAGCCCACGTGGGAGCGGGAGTCTTCCAGATACGCAGTATTTT. Amino acids: CASSPRGSGSLPDTQYF.

V usage is TRBV4-2 and J usage is TRBJ2-7; D perhaps matches TRBD1 (5 bases). This CDR3 has 17 residues. Trimming took off 0 bases at V and 3 bases at J, with 18 bases between the two ends. Per germline, CDR1 LGHNA and CDR2 YNFKEQ. The CDR3 DNA follows: TGTGCCAGCAGCCAAGACGCAGGGAAAGGGATCGTCTACGAGCAGTACTTC. This translates into CASSQDAGKGIVYEQYF.

The chain couples TRBV18 to TRBJ1-6, with D perhaps TRBD1 (5 bases). V was cut by 3 bases and J by 13 bases, with 16 bases left in between. The CDR3 covers 14 residues. Germline V lookup: CDR1 KGHSH, CDR2 LQKENI. The CDR3 DNA is TGTGCCAGCTCACCCTCCCAGGGAGTCAACCCCCTCCACTTT. It is translated as CASSPSQGVNPLHF.

This clonotype showed up just a few times. The chain uses TRBV20-1 and TRBJ1-2, with D unclear. The CDR3 runs 15 residues. Germline CDR1 and CDR2: DFQATT and SNEGSKA (reference sequence). The V end was cut by 6 bases, the J end by 1 base, with 18 bases between. The CDR3 protein is CSAIGESRHNYGYTF. The CDR3 DNA reads as TGCAGTGCCATAGGAGAAAGCAGGCATAACTATGGCTACACCTTC.

There are a few counts of this clonotype. The rearrangement links TRBV10-3 to TRBJ2-7; possibly TRBD1 for D (6 bases). Germline lookup yields CDR1 ENHRY and CDR2 SYGVKD. V was trimmed by 6 bases and J by 2 bases, leaving 17 bases between them. The CDR3 has 15 residues. The CDR3 DNA is TGTGCCATCAGATACGAGGACAGAAACCCCTACGAGCAGTACTTC. This translates into CAIRYEDRNPYEQYF.

This chain links TRBV29-1 with TRBJ2-2, with D perhaps matching TRBD2 (5 bases). V shed 6 bases and J shed 0 bases, with 11 bases lying between them. CDR3 length: 14 amino acids. Germline values: CDR1 SQVTM, CDR2 ANQGSEA. The CDR3 protein is CSVPHGANTGELFF. The CDR3 region has the DNA TGCAGCGTACCCCACGGGGCGAACACCGGGGAGCTGTTTTTT.

This chain joins TRBV20-1 and TRBJ2-1; D unclear. Per germline, CDR1 DFQATT and CDR2 SNEGSKA (reference sequence). V dropped 0 bases and J dropped 7 bases, with 13 bases sitting between them. There are 14 residues in the CDR3. CDR3 sequence (DNA): TGCAGTGCTAGAGATCACGGAGTACCTAATGAGCAGTTCTTC. Its translation is CSARDHGVPNEQFF.

The chain uses TRBV29-1 and TRBJ1-3, with D possibly being TRBD1 (5 bases). This CDR3 contains 15 residues. Deletions cut 4 bases from V and 0 bases from J, with 13 bases between. Germline V gene data show CDR1 as SQVTM and CDR2 as ANQGSEA. CDR3 bases: TGCAGCGTTGGAGGGGTTTTGGGCTCTGGAAACACCATATATTTT. Its protein product is CSVGGVLGSGNTIYF.

J is TRBJ2-7 and V is TRBV6-2 or TRBV6-3, with D possibly matching TRBD1 (6 bases). V gave up 4 bases and J gave up 3 bases, with 19 bases separating them. This CDR3 is built from 16 residues. Germline V gene data show CDR1 as MNHEY and CDR2 as SVGEGT. The CDR3 DNA sequence: TGTGCCAGCAGTTCTCCGACAGGCAAGAGCTACTACGAGCAGTACTTC. This encodes CASSSPTGKSYYEQYF.

The V and J genes are TRBV20-1 and TRBJ1-1; D may be TRBD1 (5 bases). The CDR3 runs to 17 residues. Trimming left V 3 bases short and J 8 bases short, with 28 bases between. CDR1 and CDR2 (germline): DFQATT, SNEGSKA (reference sequence). In DNA, the CDR3 is TGCAGTGCTAGTAGTGCAGGGACCCGACTTAACACTGTAGAAGCTTTCTTT. This sequence encodes CSASSAGTRLNTVEAFF.

This chain connects TRBV6-5 to TRBJ1-1; D perhaps matches TRBD1 (5 bases). The CDR3 sequence is 15 residues long. The V and J ends lost 0 bases and 5 bases respectively, with 13 bases between them. The V gene's germline CDR1 is MNHEY and CDR2 SVGAGI. The CDR3 DNA reads TGTGCCAGCAGTTACTCGGTTCAGGGCGGGACTGAAGCTTTCTTT. Its protein is CASSYSVQGGTEAFF.

In its sample, this clonotype was seen once. Possible read error: a much larger clone is one base away. The gene calls are TRBV5-1 and TRBJ2-5; the match to TRBD2 covers 8 bases. The germline gives CDR1 SGHRS, CDR2 YFSETQ. The CDR3 loop spans 16 amino acids. This chain's CDR3 is CVSSNLPAGAGETQYF. The CDR3 DNA follows: TGCGTCAGCAGCAACCTGCCAGCGGGAGCGGGAGAGACCCAGTACTTC.

The chain uses TRBV12-3 or TRBV12-4 and TRBJ2-5; 12 bases map to TRBD2. Gene TRBJ2-7 matches the end of the DNA better, so the J call may be wrong. This CDR3 comprises 16 residues. In DNA form, the CDR3 reads TGTGCCAGCAGTCTCGACCTAGCGGGAGGGTTTTACGAGCAGTACTTC. It translates to CASSLDLAGGFYEQYF.

CDR3 region: CSVDGTERRADTQYF. In DNA form, the CDR3 reads TGCAGCGTTGATGGGACAGAGAGGCGAGCAGATACGCAGTATTTT. This rearrangement joins TRBV29-1 to TRBJ2-3, with 7 positions matching TRBD1. CDR1 SQVTM and CDR2 ANQGSEA come from the germline V gene. The CDR3 has 15 amino acids. V lost 3 bases and J lost 4; bases outside the gene matches: 10.

The chain has TRBV6-5 and TRBJ1-2; D gene uncertain. Deletions cut 0 bases from V and 3 bases from J, with 11 bases between. Germline values: CDR1 MNHEY, CDR2 SVGAGI. The CDR3 is made up of 15 amino acids. The CDR3 region has the DNA TGTGCCAGCAGTTACTCGACGGCCCAATACTATGGCTACACCTTC. Translation gives CASSYSTAQYYGYTF.

The V gene is TRBV7-3, the J gene TRBJ2-7; the match to TRBD2 covers 7 bases. The CDR3 runs to 15 residues. Losses at the gene ends were 5 bases for V and 2 bases for J; bases not matched to a gene: 9. CDR1 is SGHTA, CDR2 FQGTGA, per germline. The CDR3 reads CASSPGLVLTYEQYF. The CDR3 nucleotides are TGTGCCAGCAGCCCAGGACTAGTCCTAACCTACGAGCAGTACTTC.

The chain combines TRBV9 with TRBJ2-7; perhaps TRBD2 as D (6 bases). CDR3 length: 15 amino acids. Between the trimmed V and J ends, which lost 0 bases and 7 bases, there was a span of 17 bases. Germline values: CDR1 SGDLS, CDR2 YYNGEE. The CDR3 sequence: CASSVGGGTYNEQYF. In DNA form, the CDR3 reads TGTGCCAGCAGCGTAGGCGGAGGGACCTACAATGAGCAGTACTTC.

This clonotype was detected once. J is TRBJ2-7 and V is TRBV20-1; 7 nucleotides match TRBD2. J gave up 4 bases and V 0 bases, and 6 bases lay outside the gene matches. Germline lookup yields CDR1 DFQATT and CDR2 SNEGSKA (reference sequence). The CDR3 contains 14 residues. The CDR3 nucleotides are TGCAGTGCTAGAGAGGCGGGAGTGGGGTACGAGCAGTACTTC. As protein: CSAREAGVGYEQYF.

The rearrangement joins TRBV7-9 to TRBJ2-1; 10 nucleotides align to TRBD2. The ends lost 7 bases at V and 6 bases at J; junction bases unmatched: 6. There are 14 residues in the CDR3. Germline CDR1 is SEHNR and CDR2 is FQNEAQ (reference sequence). CDR3 residues: CASTQREGFNEQFF. The CDR3 DNA is TGTGCCAGCACGCAGCGGGAGGGTTTCAATGAGCAGTTCTTC.

The chain has TRBV24-1 and TRBJ2-3; 8 bases line up with TRBD1. The CDR3 has 15 amino acids. The junction had 6 bases not matched to a gene; V was cut back by 3 bases and J by 5 bases. Per the germline V gene, CDR1 is KGHDR and CDR2 is SFDVKD. CDR3 sequence (DNA): TGTGCCACCAGTGATAAGACAGGGGTCGGAGATACGCAGTATTTT. Translation gives CATSDKTGVGDTQYF.

This clonotype showed up just a few times. The rearrangement uses TRBV9 and TRBJ1-2, with 8 positions matching TRBD1. The CDR3 runs to 14 residues. The V gene's germline CDR1 is SGDLS and CDR2 YYNGEE. The V and J ends lost 8 bases and 3 bases, in that order; junction bases with no gene match: 9. The CDR3 loop is CASARTGRYYGYTF. CDR3 in DNA: TGTGCCAGTGCACGGACAGGGAGATACTATGGCTACACCTTC.

This clonotype showed up many times. The genes are TRBV29-1 and TRBJ2-1; D is possibly TRBD1 or TRBD2 (5 bases each). Trimming removed 1 base from V and 8 bases from J, with 18 bases in between. This CDR3 has 15 residues. Germline V CDR1 and CDR2: SQVTM, ANQGSEA. The CDR3 protein is CSVEGGFSSSDEQFF. The CDR3, as DNA: TGCAGCGTTGAAGGGGGGTTCTCGAGTAGCGATGAGCAGTTCTTC.

This clonotype occurred once. The J gene is TRBJ1-4, the V gene TRBV7-2, with D possibly matching TRBD1 (5 bases). Germline V gives CDR1 SGHTA, CDR2 FQGNSA. This CDR3 has 14 amino acids. With 1 base removed from V and 6 bases from J, the gap between germline ends came to 9 bases. The CDR3, as DNA: TGTGCCAGCAGCTTAGTCCCGACAGATGAAAAACTGTTTTTT. Residues: CASSLVPTDEKLFF.